The clone carrying this TCR beta chain was observed once. Its antigen is not known. This entry is derived from a study of shared clonotypes between healthy human individuals. Study results and caveats: Estimated richness values were generally larger in naive subsets than in memory subsets.

Original processing notes: Filtering differed because ImmunoSEQ produced junction-only sequences that carried no quality scores. Here immunoSEQ multiplex PCR was the method, and the copy in TCRdb shows in-frame clones only, minus some. V, J and clone size are taken as reported in that table, and D and trimming were inferred from the DNA itself. Of about 640,000 clones in the sample, roughly 78% were seen once. Germline CDR1 is GTSNPN and CDR2 is SVGIG (reference sequence). Trimming pared 2 bases from V and 4 bases from J, leaving 5 bases between. The CDR3 is 11 amino acids. The sample taken for sequencing was memory CD4+ T cells sorted from blood. Subset noted: CD45RA-negative fraction. This chain links TRBV30 with TRBJ1-2; no reliable D call. The receptor comes from a woman in her 30s in good health. This CDR3 is CAWSWPYGYTF. Here the CDR3 DNA reads TGTGCCTGGAGTTGGCCCTATGGCTACACCTTC.